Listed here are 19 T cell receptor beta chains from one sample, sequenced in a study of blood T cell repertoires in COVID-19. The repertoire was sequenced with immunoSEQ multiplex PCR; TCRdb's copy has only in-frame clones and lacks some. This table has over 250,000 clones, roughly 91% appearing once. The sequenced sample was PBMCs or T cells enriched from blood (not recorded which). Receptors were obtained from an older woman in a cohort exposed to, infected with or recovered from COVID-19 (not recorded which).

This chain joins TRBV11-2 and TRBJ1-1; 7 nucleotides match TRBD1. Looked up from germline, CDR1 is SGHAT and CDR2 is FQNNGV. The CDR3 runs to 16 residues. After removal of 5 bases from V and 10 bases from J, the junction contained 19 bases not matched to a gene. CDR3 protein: CASSPPTGTETRRAFF. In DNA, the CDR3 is TGTGCCAGCAGCCCCCCCACCGGGACAGAAACTCGTCGAGCTTTCTTT.

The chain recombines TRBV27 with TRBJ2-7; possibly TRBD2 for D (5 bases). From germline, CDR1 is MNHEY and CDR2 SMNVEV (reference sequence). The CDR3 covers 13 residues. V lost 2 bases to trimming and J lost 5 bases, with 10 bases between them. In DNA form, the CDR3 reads TGTGCCAGCAGTTTACAGAGGGCTCACGAGCAGTACTTC. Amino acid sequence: CASSLQRAHEQYF.

CDR3 nucleotide sequence: TGTGCCAGCAGCTTAGGCGGATTGAGCTATGGCTACACCTTC. This codes for CASSLGGLSYGYTF. The chain uses TRBV7-9 and TRBJ1-2, with no clear D. The CDR3 totals 14 residues. Trimming removed 1 base from V and 4 bases from J, with 10 bases in between. Germline-derived CDR1 and CDR2 are SEHNR and FQNEAQ (reference sequence).

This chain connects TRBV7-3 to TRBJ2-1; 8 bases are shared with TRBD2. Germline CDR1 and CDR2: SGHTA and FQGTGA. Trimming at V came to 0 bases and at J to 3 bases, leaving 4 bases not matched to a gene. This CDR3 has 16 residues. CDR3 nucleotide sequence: TGTGCCAGCAGCTTAACGGGAGCGGGAGACTACAATGAGCAGTTCTTC. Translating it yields CASSLTGAGDYNEQFF.

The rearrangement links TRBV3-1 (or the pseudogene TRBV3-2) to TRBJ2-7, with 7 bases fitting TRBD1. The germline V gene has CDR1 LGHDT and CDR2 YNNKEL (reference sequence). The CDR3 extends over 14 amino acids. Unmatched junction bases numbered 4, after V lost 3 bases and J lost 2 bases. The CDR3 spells CASSQSQGAYEQYF. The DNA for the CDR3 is TGTGCCAGCAGCCAGAGTCAGGGGGCCTACGAGCAGTACTTC.

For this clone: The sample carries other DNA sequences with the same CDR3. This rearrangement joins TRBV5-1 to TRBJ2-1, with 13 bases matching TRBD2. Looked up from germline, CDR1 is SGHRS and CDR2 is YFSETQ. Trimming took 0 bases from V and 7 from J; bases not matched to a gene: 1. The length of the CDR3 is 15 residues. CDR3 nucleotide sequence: TGCGCCAGCAGCTTGGGACTAGCGGGAGGAAATGAGCAGTTCTTC. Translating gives CASSLGLAGGNEQFF.

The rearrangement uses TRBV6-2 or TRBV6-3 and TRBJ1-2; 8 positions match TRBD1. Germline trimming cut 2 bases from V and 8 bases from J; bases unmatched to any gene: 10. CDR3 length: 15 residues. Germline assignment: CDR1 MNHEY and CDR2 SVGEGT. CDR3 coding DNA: TGTGCCAGCAGTTACCACGGACAGGGACTAACGGGCTACACCTTC. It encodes CASSYHGQGLTGYTF.

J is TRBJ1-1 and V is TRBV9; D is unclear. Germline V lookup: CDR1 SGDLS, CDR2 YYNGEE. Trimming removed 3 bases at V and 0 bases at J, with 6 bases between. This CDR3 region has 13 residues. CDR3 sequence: CASSAGMNTEAFF. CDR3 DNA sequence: TGTGCCAGCAGCGCGGGGATGAACACTGAAGCTTTCTTT.

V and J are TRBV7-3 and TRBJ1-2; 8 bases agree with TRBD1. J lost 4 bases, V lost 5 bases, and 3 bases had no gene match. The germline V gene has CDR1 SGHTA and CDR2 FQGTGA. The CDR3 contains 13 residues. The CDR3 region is CASSMTGVYGYTF. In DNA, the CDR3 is TGTGCCAGCAGCATGACAGGGGTCTATGGCTACACCTTC.

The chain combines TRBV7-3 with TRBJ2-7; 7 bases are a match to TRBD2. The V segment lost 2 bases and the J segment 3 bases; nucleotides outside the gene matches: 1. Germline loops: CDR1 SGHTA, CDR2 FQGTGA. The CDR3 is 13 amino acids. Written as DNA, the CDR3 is TGTGCCAGCAGCTTAGCGGGAGACTACGAGCAGTACTTC. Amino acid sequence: CASSLAGDYEQYF.

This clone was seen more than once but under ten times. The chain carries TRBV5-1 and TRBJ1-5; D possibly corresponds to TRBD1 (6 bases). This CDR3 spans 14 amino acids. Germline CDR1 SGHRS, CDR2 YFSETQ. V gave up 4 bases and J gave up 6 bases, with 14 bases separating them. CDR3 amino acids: CASSPNREGQPQHF. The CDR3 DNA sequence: TGCGCCAGCAGCCCGAACAGGGAGGGTCAGCCCCAGCATTTT. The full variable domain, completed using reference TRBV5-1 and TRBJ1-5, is KAGVTQTPRYLIKTRGQQVTLSCSPISGHRSVSWYQQTPGQGLQFLFEYFSETQRNKGNFPGRFSGRQFSNSRSEMNVSTLELGDSALYLCASSPNREGQPQHFGDGTRLSIL.

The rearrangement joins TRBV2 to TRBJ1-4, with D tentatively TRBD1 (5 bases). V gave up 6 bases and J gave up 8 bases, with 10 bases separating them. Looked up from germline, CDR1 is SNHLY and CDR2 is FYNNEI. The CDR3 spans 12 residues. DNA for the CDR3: TGTGCCAGCAGCAGACCAGGGGAAAAACTGTTTTTT. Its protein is CASSRPGEKLFF.

CDR3 nucleotide sequence: TGTGCCAGCAGCCCGACTAGTGACGAGCAGTACTTC. Translation gives CASSPTSDEQYF. The rearrangement joins TRBV2 to TRBJ2-7; perhaps TRBD2 as D (6 bases). The CDR3 sequence is 12 residues long. Trimming removed 6 bases at V and 5 bases at J, with 11 bases between. Germline CDR1 reads SNHLY; CDR2 reads FYNNEI.

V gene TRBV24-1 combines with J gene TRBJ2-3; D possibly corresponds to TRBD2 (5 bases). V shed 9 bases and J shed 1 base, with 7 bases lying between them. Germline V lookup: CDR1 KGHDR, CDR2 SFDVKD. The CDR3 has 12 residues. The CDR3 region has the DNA TGTGCCACCGGGAGAGGCACAGATACGCAGTATTTT. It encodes CATGRGTDTQYF.

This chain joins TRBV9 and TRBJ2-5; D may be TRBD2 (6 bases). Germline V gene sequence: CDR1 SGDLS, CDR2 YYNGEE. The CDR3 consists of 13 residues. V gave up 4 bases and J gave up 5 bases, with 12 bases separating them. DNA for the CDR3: TGTGCCAGCAGCCCGGGAGATGCGGAGACCCAGTACTTC. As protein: CASSPGDAETQYF.

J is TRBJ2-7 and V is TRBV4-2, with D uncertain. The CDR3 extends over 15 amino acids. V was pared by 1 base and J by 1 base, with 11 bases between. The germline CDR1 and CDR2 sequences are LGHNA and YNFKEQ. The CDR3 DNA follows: TGTGCCAGCAGCCAAGGGCCCGGGTCTTCCTACGAGCAGTACTTC. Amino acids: CASSQGPGSSYEQYF.

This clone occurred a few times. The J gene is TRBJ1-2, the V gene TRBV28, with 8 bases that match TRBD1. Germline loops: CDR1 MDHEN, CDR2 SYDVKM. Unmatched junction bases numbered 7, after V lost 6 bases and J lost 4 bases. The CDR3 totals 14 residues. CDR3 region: CASSLTGVGYGYTF. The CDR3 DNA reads TGTGCCAGCAGCCTGACAGGGGTCGGCTATGGCTACACCTTC.

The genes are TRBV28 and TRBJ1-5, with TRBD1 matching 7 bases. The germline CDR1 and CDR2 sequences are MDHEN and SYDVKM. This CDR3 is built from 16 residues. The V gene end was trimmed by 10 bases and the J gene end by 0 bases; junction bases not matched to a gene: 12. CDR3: CATGGRGLYSNQPQHF. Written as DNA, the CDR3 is TGTGCCACCGGGGGCAGGGGGTTATATAGCAATCAGCCCCAGCATTTT.

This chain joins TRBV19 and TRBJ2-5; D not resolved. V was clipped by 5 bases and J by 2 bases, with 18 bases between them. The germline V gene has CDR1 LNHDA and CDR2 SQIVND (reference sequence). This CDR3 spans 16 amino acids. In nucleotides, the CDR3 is TGTGCCAGTAGTTTCCCCGGTTCGCAAAGACAAGAGACCCAGTACTTC. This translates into CASSFPGSQRQETQYF. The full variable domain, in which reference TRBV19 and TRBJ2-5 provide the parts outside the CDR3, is DGGITQSPKYLFRKEGQNVTLSCEQNLNHDAMYWYRQDPGQGLRLIYYSQIVNDFQKGDIAEGYSVSREKKESFPLTVTSAQKNPTAFYLCASSFPGSQRQETQYFGPGTRLLVL.